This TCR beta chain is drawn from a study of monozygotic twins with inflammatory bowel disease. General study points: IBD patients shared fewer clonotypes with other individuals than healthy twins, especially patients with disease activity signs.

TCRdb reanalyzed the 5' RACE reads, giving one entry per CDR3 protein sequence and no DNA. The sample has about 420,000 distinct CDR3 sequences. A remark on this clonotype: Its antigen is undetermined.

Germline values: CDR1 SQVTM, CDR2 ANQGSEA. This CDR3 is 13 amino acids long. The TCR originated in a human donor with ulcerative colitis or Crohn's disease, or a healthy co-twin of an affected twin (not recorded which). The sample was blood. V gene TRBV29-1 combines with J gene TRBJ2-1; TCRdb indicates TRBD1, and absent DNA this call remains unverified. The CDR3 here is CSAGTGPNNEQFF.